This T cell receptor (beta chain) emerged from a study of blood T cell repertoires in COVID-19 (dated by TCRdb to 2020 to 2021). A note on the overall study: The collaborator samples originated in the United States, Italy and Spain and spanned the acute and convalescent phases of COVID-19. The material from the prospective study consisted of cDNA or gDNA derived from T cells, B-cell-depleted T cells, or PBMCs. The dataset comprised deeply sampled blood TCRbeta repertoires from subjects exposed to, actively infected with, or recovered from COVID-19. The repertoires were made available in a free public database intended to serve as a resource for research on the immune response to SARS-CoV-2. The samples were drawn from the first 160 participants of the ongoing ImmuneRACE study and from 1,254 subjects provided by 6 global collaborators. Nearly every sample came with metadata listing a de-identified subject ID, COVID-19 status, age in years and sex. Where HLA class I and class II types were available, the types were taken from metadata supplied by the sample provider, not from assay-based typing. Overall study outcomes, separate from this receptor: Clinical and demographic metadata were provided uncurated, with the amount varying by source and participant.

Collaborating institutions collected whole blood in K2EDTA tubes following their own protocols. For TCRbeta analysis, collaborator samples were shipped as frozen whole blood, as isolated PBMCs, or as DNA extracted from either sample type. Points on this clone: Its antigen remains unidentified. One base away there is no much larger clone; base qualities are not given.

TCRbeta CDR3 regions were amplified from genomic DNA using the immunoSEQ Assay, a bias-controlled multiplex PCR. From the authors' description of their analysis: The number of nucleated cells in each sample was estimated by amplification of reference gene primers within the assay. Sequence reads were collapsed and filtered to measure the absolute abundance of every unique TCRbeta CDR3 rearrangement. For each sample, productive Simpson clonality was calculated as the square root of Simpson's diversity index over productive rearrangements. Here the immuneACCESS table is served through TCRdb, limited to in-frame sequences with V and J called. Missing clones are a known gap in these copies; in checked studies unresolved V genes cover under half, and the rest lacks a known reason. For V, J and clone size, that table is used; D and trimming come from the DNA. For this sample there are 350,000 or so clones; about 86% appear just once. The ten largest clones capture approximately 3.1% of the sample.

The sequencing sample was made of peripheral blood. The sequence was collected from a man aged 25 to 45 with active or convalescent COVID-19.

The DNA reads TGTGCCAGCAGCCGGGACAGGGCGAGTTCACCCCTCCACTTT. This sequence encodes CASSRDRASSPLHF. The sequence joins TRBV6-5 to TRBJ1-6; a stretch of 9 junction bases matches TRBD1. The germline V gene encodes CDR1 MNHEY and CDR2 SVGAGI. The CDR3 sequence holds 14 residues, the cysteine and phenylalanine included. This entry keeps only the CDR3 DNA: 42 bases, framed from base 1. V is cut back by 6 bases and J by 9 bases, with 6 bases in the junction unmatched.